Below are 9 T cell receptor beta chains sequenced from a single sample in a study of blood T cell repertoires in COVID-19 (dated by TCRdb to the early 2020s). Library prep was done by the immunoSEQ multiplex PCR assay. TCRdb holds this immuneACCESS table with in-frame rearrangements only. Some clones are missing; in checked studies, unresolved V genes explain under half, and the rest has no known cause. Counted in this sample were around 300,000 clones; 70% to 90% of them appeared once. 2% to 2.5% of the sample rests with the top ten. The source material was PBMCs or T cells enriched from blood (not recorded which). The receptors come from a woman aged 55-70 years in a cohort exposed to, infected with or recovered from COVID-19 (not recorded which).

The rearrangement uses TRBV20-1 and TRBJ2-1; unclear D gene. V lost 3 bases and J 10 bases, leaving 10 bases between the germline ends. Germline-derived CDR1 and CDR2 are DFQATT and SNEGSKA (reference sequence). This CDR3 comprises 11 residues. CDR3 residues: CSASESPEQFF. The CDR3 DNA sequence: TGCAGTGCTAGTGAGAGCCCGGAGCAGTTCTTC.

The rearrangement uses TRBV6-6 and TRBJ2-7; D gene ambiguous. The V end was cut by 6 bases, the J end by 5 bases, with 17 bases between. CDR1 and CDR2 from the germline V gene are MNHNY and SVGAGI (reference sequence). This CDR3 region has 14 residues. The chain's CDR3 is CASRPIQTLHEQYF. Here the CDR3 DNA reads TGTGCCAGCAGGCCTATCCAGACACTTCACGAGCAGTACTTC.

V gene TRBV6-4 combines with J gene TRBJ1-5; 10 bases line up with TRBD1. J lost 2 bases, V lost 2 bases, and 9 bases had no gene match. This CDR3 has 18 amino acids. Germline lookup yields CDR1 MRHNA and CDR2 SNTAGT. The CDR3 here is CASSDPGTGELGNQPQHF. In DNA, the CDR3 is TGTGCCAGCAGTGACCCGGGGACAGGGGAACTGGGCAATCAGCCCCAGCATTTT.

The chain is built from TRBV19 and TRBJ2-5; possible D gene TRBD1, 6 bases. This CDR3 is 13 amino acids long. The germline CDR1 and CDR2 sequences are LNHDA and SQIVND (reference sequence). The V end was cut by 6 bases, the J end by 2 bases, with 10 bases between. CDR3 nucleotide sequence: TGTGCCAGTAGCGGCAGGGGACAAGAGACCCAGTACTTC. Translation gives CASSGRGQETQYF.

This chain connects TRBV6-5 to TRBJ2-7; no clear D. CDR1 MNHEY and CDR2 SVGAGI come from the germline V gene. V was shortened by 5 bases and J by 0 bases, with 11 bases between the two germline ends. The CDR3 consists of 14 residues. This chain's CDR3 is CASSIRFDSYEQYF. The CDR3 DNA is TGTGCCAGCAGTATCAGGTTCGACTCCTACGAGCAGTACTTC.

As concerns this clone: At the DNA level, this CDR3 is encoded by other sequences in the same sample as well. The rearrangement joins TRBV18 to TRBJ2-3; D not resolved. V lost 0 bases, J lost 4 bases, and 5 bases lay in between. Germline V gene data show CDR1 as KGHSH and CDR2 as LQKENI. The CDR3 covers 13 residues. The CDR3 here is CASSPPSADTQYF. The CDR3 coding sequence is TGTGCCAGCTCACCACCTTCGGCAGATACGCAGTATTTT.

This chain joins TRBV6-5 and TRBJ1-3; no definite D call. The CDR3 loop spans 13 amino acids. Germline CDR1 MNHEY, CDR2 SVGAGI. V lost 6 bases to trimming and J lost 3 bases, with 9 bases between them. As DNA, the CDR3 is TGTGCCAGCAGCCACTTAGATGGAAACACCATATATTTT. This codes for CASSHLDGNTIYF.

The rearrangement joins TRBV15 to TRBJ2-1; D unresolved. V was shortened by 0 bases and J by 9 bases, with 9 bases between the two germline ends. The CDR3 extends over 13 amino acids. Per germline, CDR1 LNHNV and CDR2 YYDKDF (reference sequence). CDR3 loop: CATSRDRESEQFF. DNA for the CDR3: TGTGCCACCAGCAGAGATCGCGAGAGTGAGCAGTTCTTC.

CDR3 loop: CASSYWDRDQPQHF. In nucleotides, the CDR3 is TGTGCCAGCAGTTACTGGGACAGGGACCAGCCCCAGCATTTT. The rearrangement joins TRBV6-6 to TRBJ1-5; 9 bases are a match to TRBD1. Germline values: CDR1 MNHNY, CDR2 SVGAGI (reference sequence). V shed 1 base and J 7 bases; nucleotides not matched to a gene: 2. This CDR3 is 14 amino acids long.